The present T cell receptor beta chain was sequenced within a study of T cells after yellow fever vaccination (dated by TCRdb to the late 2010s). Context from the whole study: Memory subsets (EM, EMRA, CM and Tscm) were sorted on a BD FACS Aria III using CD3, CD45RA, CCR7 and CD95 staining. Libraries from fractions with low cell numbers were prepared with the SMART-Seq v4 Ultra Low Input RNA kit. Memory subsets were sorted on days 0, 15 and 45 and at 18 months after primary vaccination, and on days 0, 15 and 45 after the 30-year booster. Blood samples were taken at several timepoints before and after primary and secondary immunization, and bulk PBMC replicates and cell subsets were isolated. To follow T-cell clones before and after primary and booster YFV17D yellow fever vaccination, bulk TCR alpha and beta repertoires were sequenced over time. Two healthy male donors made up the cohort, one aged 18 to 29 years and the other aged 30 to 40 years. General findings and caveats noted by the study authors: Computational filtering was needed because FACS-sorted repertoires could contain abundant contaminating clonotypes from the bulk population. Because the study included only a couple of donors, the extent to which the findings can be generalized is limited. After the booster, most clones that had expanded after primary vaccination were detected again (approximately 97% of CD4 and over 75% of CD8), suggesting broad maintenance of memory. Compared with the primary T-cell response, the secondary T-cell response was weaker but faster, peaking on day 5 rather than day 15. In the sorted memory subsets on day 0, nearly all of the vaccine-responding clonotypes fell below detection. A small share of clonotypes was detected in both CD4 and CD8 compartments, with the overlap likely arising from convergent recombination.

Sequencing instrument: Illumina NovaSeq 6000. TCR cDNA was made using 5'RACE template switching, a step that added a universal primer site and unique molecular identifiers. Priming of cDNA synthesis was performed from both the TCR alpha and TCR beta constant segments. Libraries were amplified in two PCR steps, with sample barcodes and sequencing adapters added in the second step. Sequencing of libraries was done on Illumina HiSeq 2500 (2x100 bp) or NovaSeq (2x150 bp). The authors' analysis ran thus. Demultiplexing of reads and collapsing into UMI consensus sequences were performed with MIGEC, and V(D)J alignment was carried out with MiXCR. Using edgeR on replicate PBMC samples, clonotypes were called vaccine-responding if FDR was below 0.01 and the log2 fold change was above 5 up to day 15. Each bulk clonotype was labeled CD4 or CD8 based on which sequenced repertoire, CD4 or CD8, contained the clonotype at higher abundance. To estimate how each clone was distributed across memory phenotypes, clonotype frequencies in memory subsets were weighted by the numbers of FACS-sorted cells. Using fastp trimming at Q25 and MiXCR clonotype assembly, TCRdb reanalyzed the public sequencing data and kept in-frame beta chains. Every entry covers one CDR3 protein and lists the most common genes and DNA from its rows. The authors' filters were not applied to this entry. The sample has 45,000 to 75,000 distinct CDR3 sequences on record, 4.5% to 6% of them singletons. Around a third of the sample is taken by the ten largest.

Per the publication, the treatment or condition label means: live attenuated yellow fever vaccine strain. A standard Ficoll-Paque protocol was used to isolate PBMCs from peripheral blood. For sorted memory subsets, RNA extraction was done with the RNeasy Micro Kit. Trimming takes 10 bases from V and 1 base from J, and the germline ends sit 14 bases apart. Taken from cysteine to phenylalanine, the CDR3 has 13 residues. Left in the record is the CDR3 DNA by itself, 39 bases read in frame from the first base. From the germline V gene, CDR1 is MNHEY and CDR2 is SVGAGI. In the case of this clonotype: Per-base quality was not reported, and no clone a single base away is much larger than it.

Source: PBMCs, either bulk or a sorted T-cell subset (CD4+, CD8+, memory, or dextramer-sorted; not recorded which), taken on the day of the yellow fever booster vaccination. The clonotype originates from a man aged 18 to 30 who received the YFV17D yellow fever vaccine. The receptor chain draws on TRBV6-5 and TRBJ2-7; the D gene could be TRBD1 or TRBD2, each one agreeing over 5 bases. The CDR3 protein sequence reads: CATQGEQSYEQYF. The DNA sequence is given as TGTGCCACCCAGGGAGAGCAGTCCTACGAGCAGTACTTC.